A selection of T cell receptor beta chains follows, all from one sample in a study of identical twins. MiXCR, applied by TCRdb to the 5' RACE reads, yields one record per CDR3 protein. The profile shows about 150,000 distinct CDR3 sequences, under 4.5% of them singletons. Source material: memory T cells sorted from blood. These receptors came from a young man in good health. CDR3s include the opening cysteine and the closing phenylalanine or tryptophan. D genes are given only for firm matches. The listing skips clone size in some rows; elsewhere it reads once, few, many or a size class.

v_call,j_call,d_call,cdr3_length,clone_size,cdr3_nt,cdr3_aa
TRBV7-9,TRBJ2-5,TRBD2,12,many,TGTGCCAGCACCTGGGGGGGAGAGACCCAGTACTTC,CASTWGGETQYF
TRBV7-9,TRBJ2-2,.,12,many,TGTGCCAGCAGCTTAGAACACGGGGAGCTGTTTTTT,CASSLEHGELFF
TRBV12-3/TRBV12-4,TRBJ1-3,.,13,many,TGTGCCAGCAGGGAGACATCCGGAAACACCATATATTTT,CASRETSGNTIYF
TRBV2,TRBJ2-4,.,16,many,TGTGCCAGCAGTGAACTCGGGGGCACGGCCAAAAACATTCAGTACTTC,CASSELGGTAKNIQYF
TRBV20-1,TRBJ2-3,TRBD2,14,many,TGCAGTGCCGCGACTAGCGGGCTTGTAGATACGCAGTATTTT,CSAATSGLVDTQYF
TRBV7-9,TRBJ1-5,TRBD1,16,many,TGTGCCAGCAGCTCCCAAACAGGGGCCACCAATCAGCCCCAGCATTTT,CASSSQTGATNQPQHF
TRBV11-2,TRBJ2-2,.,16,many,TGTGCCAGCAGCTTCCCCCGCAGGGTGGGGACCGGGGAGCTGTTTTTT,CASSFPRRVGTGELFF
TRBV28,TRBJ1-4,.,13,many,TGTGCCAGCAGTTCCGGGGCGAATGAAAAACTGTTTTTT,CASSSGANEKLFF
TRBV7-2,TRBJ1-2,.,14,many,TGTGCCAGCAGCCCTGGCAGGAGCCTATATGGCTACACCTTC,CASSPGRSLYGYTF
TRBV20-1,TRBJ2-1,TRBD2,16,many,TGCAGTGCTAGCCTACTACTAGCGGGATCTTCGGATGAGCAGTTCTTC,CSASLLLAGSSDEQFF
TRBV20-1,TRBJ2-1,TRBD2,15,many,TGCAGTGCGAGGCTGGCTAGCGGGGGGTTGAGGGAGCAGTTCTTC,CSARLASGGLREQFF
TRBV7-3,TRBJ2-3,TRBD2,15,many,TGTGCCAGCAGCCCCTCTAGCGGGATCGGAGATACGCAGTATTTT,CASSPSSGIGDTQYF
TRBV20-1,TRBJ2-3,.,14,many,TGCAGTGCTAGATCGGGGAGGCAGACAGATACGCAGTATTTT,CSARSGRQTDTQYF
TRBV20-1,TRBJ1-4,.,13,many,TGCAGTGCTAGGTCCGGGAGTAATGAAAAACTGTTTTTT,CSARSGSNEKLFF
TRBV12-3/TRBV12-4,TRBJ1-1,.,13,many,TGTGCCACGATGGGGTTTGCGAACACTGAAGCTTTCTTT,CATMGFANTEAFF
TRBV9,TRBJ2-2,.,15,many,TGTGCCAGCAGATCAACAGGGTTAGGCACCGGGGAGCTGTTTTTT,CASRSTGLGTGELFF
TRBV30,TRBJ2-7,.,13,.,TGTGCCTGGACCCCTCAGGGCTCCTACGAGCAGTACTTC,CAWTPQGSYEQYF
TRBV7-2,TRBJ2-5,.,15,many,TGTGCCAGCAGCTTGTCTCGGGGGGCGGCAGAGACCCAGTACTTC,CASSLSRGAAETQYF
TRBV19,TRBJ2-1,.,15,many,TGTGCCAGTCGTTCGCTAGATCTATCGGGCAATGAGCAGTTCTTC,CASRSLDLSGNEQFF
TRBV3-1,TRBJ2-1,TRBD2,17,many,TGTGCCAGCAGCCAAGAAGCCGGGACTAGCGGCCACAATGAGCAGTTCTTC,CASSQEAGTSGHNEQFF
TRBV6-1,TRBJ1-1,TRBD1,13,many,TGTGCCAGCAACGACAGGGCGGACACTGAAGCTTTCTTT,CASNDRADTEAFF
TRBV4-3,TRBJ1-1,.,14,many,TGCGCCAGCAGCCAAGGCAACGTAAACACTGAAGCTTTCTTT,CASSQGNVNTEAFF
TRBV20-1,TRBJ2-2,TRBD2,15,few,TGCAGTGCTAGAATTGGGACTATGAACACCGGGGAGCTGTTTTTT,CSARIGTMNTGELFF
TRBV18,TRBJ2-1,.,13,few,TGTGCCAGCTCACCAAGCACCTCCAATGAGCAGTTCTTC,CASSPSTSNEQFF
TRBV19,TRBJ1-5,.,15,.,TGTGCCAGTAGTAGGACCCGGGGAAGCAATCAGCCCCAGCATTTT,CASSRTRGSNQPQHF
TRBV12-3/TRBV12-4,TRBJ2-1,TRBD2,17,many,TGTGCCAGCAGTTTACTAGCGGGAGCGGTAGTCTACAATGAGCAGTTCTTC,CASSLLAGAVVYNEQFF
TRBV20-1,TRBJ2-5,.,15,.,TGCAGTGCCCCCCCGCCCGGGGTCCCACAAGAGACCCAGTACTTC,CSAPPPGVPQETQYF
TRBV20-1,TRBJ1-5,.,12,many,TGCAGTGCTGGAAGGGGAGATCAGCCCCAGCATTTT,CSAGRGDQPQHF
TRBV5-1,TRBJ2-1,TRBD2,13,many,TGCGCCAGCAGCTTACTAGCGGAATATGAGCAGTTCTTC,CASSLLAEYEQFF
TRBV18,TRBJ2-1,.,15,many,TGTGCCAGCTCACCACCCGGGACTCCCGGAAATGAGCAGTTCTTC,CASSPPGTPGNEQFF
TRBV27,TRBJ2-1,TRBD2,15,many,TGTGCCAGCAGTCTTTTAGCGGGAGTGAACAATGAGCAGTTCTTC,CASSLLAGVNNEQFF
TRBV30,TRBJ2-7,.,13,few,TGTGCCTGGAAACGGGACGTAGCCTACGAGCAGTACTTC,CAWKRDVAYEQYF
TRBV5-1,TRBJ2-5,TRBD2,17,.,TGCGCCAGCAGCTTTCAAGGGACTAGCGGGAGGGCCGAGACCCAGTACTTC,CASSFQGTSGRAETQYF
TRBV7-2,TRBJ2-7,.,13,many,TGTGCCAGCAGCTACGACAGGCTCTACGAGCAGTACTTC,CASSYDRLYEQYF
TRBV18,TRBJ1-5,.,16,many,TGTGCCAGCTCACCACGGGGGACCTCTGGCAATCAGCCCCAGCATTTT,CASSPRGTSGNQPQHF
TRBV5-1,TRBJ1-3,TRBD1,14,many,TGCGCCAGCAGCCCGTCATCCTCCGGGACAGGGGAACATTTT,CASSPSSSGTGEHF
TRBV12-3/TRBV12-4,TRBJ2-1,.,12,many,TGTGCCAGCACCCCTCTCTACAATGAGCAGTTCTTC,CASTPLYNEQFF
TRBV24-1,TRBJ2-2,TRBD1,16,many,TGTGCCACCAGTGACCCCGGGACAGGTGTCACCGGGGAGCTGTTTTTT,CATSDPGTGVTGELFF
TRBV6-1,TRBJ2-4,.,17,many,TGTGCCAGCAGTCCCGGGGGACCAGGGATGGCCAAAAACATTCAGTACTTC,CASSPGGPGMAKNIQYF
TRBV27,TRBJ1-4,.,16,many,TGTGCCAGCAGGAGGAGTCTGGGGGGGGCATTTGAAAAACTGTTTTTT,CASRRSLGGAFEKLFF
TRBV20-1,TRBJ1-4,.,16,many,TGCAGTGCTAGAGGCACCTGGAGGTTGACTAATGAAAAACTGTTTTTT,CSARGTWRLTNEKLFF
TRBV7-9,TRBJ2-5,TRBD2,14,many,TGTGCCAGCAGCTTAGCTGGGGGGGTCGGGACCCAGTACTTC,CASSLAGGVGTQYF
TRBV11-2,TRBJ2-1,TRBD2,16,many,TGTGCCAGCAGCTTAGTTTGGACTAGTAAAGGTCCCGAGCAGTTCTTC,CASSLVWTSKGPEQFF
TRBV27,TRBJ2-1,TRBD2,20,few,TGTGCCAGCAGTTTATCCCCACGACTAGCGGGAGGCGGTAGGAAAAATGAGCAGTTCTTC,CASSLSPRLAGGGRKNEQFF
TRBV5-1,TRBJ2-3,TRBD1,14,many,TGCGCCAGCAGCCCGGGACAGGGTACAGATACGCAGTATTTT,CASSPGQGTDTQYF
TRBV24-1,TRBJ1-2,.,13,many,TGTGCCACCAGTGATAACAGCCCGGGGGGCTACACCTTC,CATSDNSPGGYTF
TRBV7-9,TRBJ2-1,TRBD2,16,many,TGTGCCGGTTCTAAACCGGGACTAGCGGGACAAAATGAGCAGTTCTTC,CAGSKPGLAGQNEQFF
TRBV7-2,TRBJ2-5,.,15,many,TGTGCCAGCAGCTCGGATCCGACTAGTGGAGAGACCCAGTACTTC,CASSSDPTSGETQYF
TRBV24-1,TRBJ1-1,.,13,.,TGTGCCACCAGTGACCAAGAGAAAAATGAAGCTTTCTTT,CATSDQEKNEAFF
TRBV20-1,TRBJ2-3,.,12,many,TGCAGTGCTAGGCCTAGCACAGATACGCAGTATTTT,CSARPSTDTQYF
TRBV12-3/TRBV12-4,TRBJ2-1,.,13,many,TGTGCCAGCAGTTCGGGATCCAGAAGGGGGCAGTTCTTC,CASSSGSRRGQFF
TRBV5-1,TRBJ2-5,.,13,many,TGCGCCAGCAGCCCACATACGGAGGGGACCCAGTACTTC,CASSPHTEGTQYF
TRBV11-1,TRBJ2-6,.,14,many,TGTGCCAGCTCACCATATTCTGGGGCCAACGTCCTGACTTTC,CASSPYSGANVLTF